Listed here are 27 T cell receptor beta chains from one sample, sequenced in a study of T cell repertoires in cytomegalovirus infection. TCRdb reanalysed the reads using MiXCR and keeps one entry per CDR3 protein. The repertoire holds roughly 300,000 distinct CDR3 sequences, with about 26% as singletons. Material: PBMCs. The receptors derive from a human donor in good health (CMV status not recorded). Some clones in this sample may be carry-over from other donors' samples.

This clonotype was seen ten or more times. V gene TRBV7-2 combines with J gene TRBJ1-3; TRBD1 might be the D (5 bases). This CDR3 has 14 residues. V lost 2 bases and J 3 bases, leaving 8 bases between the germline ends. Per germline, CDR1 SGHTA and CDR2 FQGNSA. In DNA form, the CDR3 reads TGTGCCAGCAGCTTACGAGGGGTTGGAAACACCATATATTTT. Translating gives CASSLRGVGNTIYF.

This sequence joins TRBV28 and TRBJ1-5, with TRBD1 matching 7 bases. V shed 11 bases, J shed 2 bases, and the junction held 12 bases outside the gene matches. Germline assignment: CDR1 MDHEN and CDR2 SYDVKM. The CDR3 has 15 residues. As DNA, the CDR3 is TGTGCCGGAACAAAAGGGGGCGCGGGCAATCAGCCCCAGCATTTT. Residues: CAGTKGGAGNQPQHF. The whole variable domain, remainder taken from reference TRBV28 and TRBJ1-5, is DVKVTQSSRYLVKRTGEKVFLECVQDMDHENMFWYRQDPGLGLRLIYFSYDVKMKEKGDIPEGYSVSREKKERFSLILESASTNQTSMYLCAGTKGGAGNQPQHFGDGTRLSIL.

V gene TRBV20-1 combines with J gene TRBJ2-3; TRBD2 matches at 12 bases. The CDR3 consists of 15 residues. V lost 6 bases and J lost 4; bases outside the gene matches: 8. Germline CDR1 DFQATT, CDR2 SNEGSKA (reference sequence). The CDR3 protein is CSAHLAGGRADTQYF. The DNA of the CDR3 is TGCAGTGCCCATCTAGCGGGAGGGAGAGCAGATACGCAGTATTTT.

This clonotype was observed at least ten times. The chain combines TRBV7-2 with TRBJ2-5, with 12 positions matching TRBD2. The trim removed 5 bases at V and 1 base at J, leaving 5 bases unmatched. Per the germline V gene, CDR1 is SGHTA and CDR2 is FQGNSA. This CDR3 contains 16 residues. The CDR3 spells CASSRGTSGFQETQYF. The CDR3 region has the DNA TGTGCCAGCAGCCGAGGGACTAGCGGGTTCCAAGAGACCCAGTACTTC.

This clonotype was counted between two and nine times. V is TRBV20-1 and J is TRBJ2-1; D is unresolved. Germline CDR1 reads DFQATT; CDR2 reads SNEGSKA (reference sequence). The CDR3 consists of 13 residues. The germline V and J ends were trimmed by 3 bases and 3 bases, with 9 bases remaining between them. The DNA of the CDR3 is TGCAGTGCTAGCGGGCCCCGCTACAATGAGCAGTTCTTC. This codes for CSASGPRYNEQFF.

The sample holds many counts of this clonotype. The CDR3 DNA sequence: TGTGCCAGCAGCTCCGGACAGGCCTCTAGCACAGATACGCAGTATTTT. Its translation is CASSSGQASSTDTQYF. The rearrangement links TRBV7-6 to TRBJ2-3; 7 bases match TRBD1. The germline CDR1 and CDR2 sequences are SGHVS and FNYEAQ. The ends lost 4 bases at V and 0 bases at J; junction bases unmatched: 7. There are 16 residues in the CDR3.

This rearrangement joins TRBV6-2 or TRBV6-3 to TRBJ1-1; possibly TRBD1 for D (6 bases). This CDR3 has 14 amino acids. Germline values: CDR1 MNHEY, CDR2 SVGEGT. Trimming took 5 bases from V and 6 from J, leaving 16 bases between them. CDR3 sequence (DNA): TGTGCCAGCAGTCAATTACCCGCAGGGGCTGAAGCTTTCTTT. It yields the protein CASSQLPAGAEAFF.

The sample holds a few counts of this clonotype. The rearrangement links TRBV20-1 to TRBJ1-5, with D possibly matching TRBD1 (5 bases). The CDR3 spans 14 residues. V lost 3 bases and J lost 2, with 11 bases in between. The germline V gene encodes CDR1 DFQATT and CDR2 SNEGSKA (reference sequence). The CDR3 DNA reads TGCAGTGCTAGTTTGGGGCTCGGCAATCAGCCCCAGCATTTT. Translated: CSASLGLGNQPQHF.

In its sample, this clonotype was seen many times. The CDR3 region is CASRGPGQQETQYF. CDR3 coding DNA: TGTGCCAGCAGAGGACCGGGACAGCAAGAGACCCAGTACTTC. This chain connects TRBV28 to TRBJ2-5, with 7 nucleotides matching TRBD1. CDR1 and CDR2 (germline): MDHEN, SYDVKM. Trimming at V came to 6 bases and at J to 2 bases, leaving 6 bases not matched to a gene. There are 14 residues in the CDR3.

This clonotype occurred many times. The chain is built from TRBV7-9 and TRBJ2-5, with D unresolved. The CDR3 is made up of 12 amino acids. Germline CDR1 SEHNR, CDR2 FQNEAQ (reference sequence). The V gene lost 0 bases and the J gene lost 6 bases, with 5 bases spanning the gap. The CDR3 loop is CASSLASKTQYF. In nucleotides, the CDR3 is TGTGCCAGCAGCTTAGCGTCTAAGACCCAGTACTTC.

The V call is TRBV14, the J call TRBJ1-1, with D uncertain. This CDR3 contains 15 residues. The germline V gene has CDR1 SGHDN and CDR2 FVKESK. V was cut by 0 bases and J by 3 bases, with 11 bases left in between. As DNA, the CDR3 is TGTGCCAGCAGCCAAGAATACGGAATAGACACTGAAGCTTTCTTT. As protein: CASSQEYGIDTEAFF.

There are a few counts of this clonotype. This rearrangement joins TRBV7-2 to TRBJ2-5; a weak D match, TRBD2 (6 bases). The CDR3 totals 16 residues. The germline gives CDR1 SGHTA, CDR2 FQGNSA. V lost 3 bases and J lost 2, with 16 bases in between. The CDR3 DNA sequence: TGTGCCAGCAGCTTTAGCGGTGGGCGGACTCAAGAGACCCAGTACTTC. Amino acid sequence: CASSFSGGRTQETQYF.

V and J are TRBV12-3 or TRBV12-4 and TRBJ1-6; tentative D call: TRBD1 (5 bases). The length of the CDR3 is 11 residues. Trimming cost V 6 bases and J 12 bases, with 9 bases left between them. CDR3 region: CASSQQGPLHF. DNA of the CDR3: TGTGCCAGCAGCCAGCAGGGACCCCTCCACTTT.

This clonotype was counted between two and nine times. The V call is TRBV2, the J call TRBJ2-7; 9 positions agree with TRBD2. Germline V CDR1 and CDR2: SNHLY, FYNNEI. The trim removed 6 bases at V and 6 bases at J, leaving 18 bases unmatched. This CDR3 has 17 residues. CDR3 protein: CASSPRRLAVPLTEQYF. CDR3 nucleotide sequence: TGTGCCAGCAGCCCACGGAGACTAGCGGTACCTTTGACCGAGCAGTACTTC. Supplemented by reference TRBV2 and TRBJ2-7, the full variable domain reads EPEVTQTPSHQVTQMGQEVILRCVPISNHLYFYWYRQILGQKVEFLVSFYNNEISEKSEIFDDQFSVERPDGSNFTLKIRSTKLEDSAMYFCASSPRRLAVPLTEQYFGPGTRLTVT.

The genes are TRBV4-3 and TRBJ2-1; D is uncertain. Trimming took 1 base from V and 6 from J, leaving 10 bases between them. CDR1 is LGHNA and CDR2 is YSLEER in the germline V gene. The CDR3 spans 14 residues. Written as DNA, the CDR3 is TGCGCCAGCAGCCAAGTCGGTCCGGCCAATGAGCAGTTCTTC. This translates into CASSQVGPANEQFF.

This clonotype was picked up many times. The chain uses TRBV11-2 and TRBJ2-3, with a tentative D call TRBD2 (5 bases). Trimming shortened V by 1 base and J by 4 bases, and 12 bases separated the two germline ends. Germline CDR1 is SGHAT and CDR2 is FQNNGV. The CDR3 extends over 15 amino acids. CDR3 sequence (DNA): TGTGCCAGCAGCTTAGGGGAACTAGACCCAGATACGCAGTATTTT. It codes for CASSLGELDPDTQYF.

Only a few counts were recorded for this clonotype. The chain uses TRBV29-1 and TRBJ2-5, with D unresolved. Germline V CDR1 and CDR2: SQVTM, ANQGSEA. The V and J ends lost 2 bases and 5 bases respectively, with 9 bases between them. This CDR3 spans 12 amino acids. CDR3 sequence: CSVEPRRETQYF. The CDR3 nucleotides are TGCAGCGTTGAACCCCGAAGGGAGACCCAGTACTTC.

This clonotype was recorded only once. V and J are TRBV27 and TRBJ1-5, with 7 positions matching TRBD1. With 2 bases clipped from V and 5 bases from J, the junction kept 9 bases outside the gene matches. Germline CDR1 is MNHEY and CDR2 is SMNVEV (reference sequence). CDR3 length: 16 amino acids. Written as DNA, the CDR3 is TGTGCCAGCAGTTTAGACGGGACAGCCTCGTATCAGCCCCAGCATTTT. Translation: CASSLDGTASYQPQHF.

This clonotype has at least ten counts. The chain carries TRBV7-9 and TRBJ2-3, with a weak D call TRBD2 (7 bases). Per germline, CDR1 SEHNR and CDR2 FQNEAQ (reference sequence). V lost 6 bases to trimming and J lost 3 bases, with 28 bases between them. CDR3 length: 19 residues. The CDR3 DNA reads as TGTGCCAGCAGATCTCGGGCCCTCCGGAGGAGCGGGACAACAGATACGCAGTATTTT. Translating gives CASRSRALRRSGTTDTQYF. Full variable domain (outside the CDR3, taken from reference TRBV7-9 and TRBJ2-3): DTGVSQNPRHKITKRGQNVTFRCDPISEHNRLYWYRQTLGQGPEFLTYFQNEAQLEKSRLLSDRFSAERPKGSFSTLEIQRTEQGDSAMYLCASRSRALRRSGTTDTQYFGPGTRLTVL.

In its sample, this clonotype was seen once. This sequence joins TRBV7-2 and TRBJ2-2; 11 nucleotides align to TRBD2. V lost 5 bases to trimming and J lost 8 bases; unmatched junction nucleotides: 7. CDR3 length equals 15 residues. The germline CDR1 and CDR2 sequences are SGHTA and FQGNSA. Here the CDR3 DNA reads TGTGCCAGCAGCCTTAGCGGGAGGGCCAAGGGGGAGCTGTTTTTT. Protein sequence: CASSLSGRAKGELFF.

The chain joins TRBV19 to TRBJ1-5, with 8 bases aligning to TRBD1. This CDR3 comprises 14 residues. Germline loops: CDR1 LNHDA, CDR2 SQIVND (reference sequence). Trimming cost V 2 bases and J 6 bases; bases outside gene matches: 3. CDR3 residues: CASSIQGAGQPQHF. DNA of the CDR3: TGTGCCAGTAGTATACAGGGGGCGGGTCAGCCCCAGCATTTT.

This clonotype was seen many times. The chain uses TRBV7-2 and TRBJ2-7; 12 nucleotides align to TRBD2. In germline, CDR1 is SGHTA, CDR2 FQGNSA. The CDR3 contains 15 residues. Germline trimming cut 5 bases from V and 2 bases from J; bases unmatched to any gene: 4. The CDR3 here is CASSTTSGGPYEQYF. The DNA of the CDR3 is TGTGCCAGCAGCACGACTAGCGGGGGACCCTACGAGCAGTACTTC.

The chain recombines TRBV11-3 with TRBJ2-7; 8 nucleotides match TRBD1. The CDR3 spans 13 residues. The V and J ends lost 5 bases and 5 bases, in that order; junction bases with no gene match: 5. CDR1 and CDR2 (germline): SGHNT, YENEEA. The CDR3 nucleotides read TGTGCCAGCAGCCTAACAGGGGGTAACGAGCAGTACTTC. Amino acid sequence: CASSLTGGNEQYF.

CDR3 sequence: CATSSRQPPGEKLFF. The CDR3 nucleotides read TGTGCCACCAGCAGTCGACAGCCGCCGGGTGAAAAACTGTTTTTT. The V gene is TRBV15, the J gene TRBJ1-4, with a possible D match to TRBD1 (5 bases). Germline V gives CDR1 LNHNV, CDR2 YYDKDF (reference sequence). The V gene lost 3 bases and the J gene lost 7 bases, with 15 bases spanning the gap. The CDR3 totals 15 residues. The full variable domain, in which reference TRBV15 and TRBJ1-4 provide the parts outside the CDR3, is DAMVIQNPRYQVTQFGKPVTLSCSQTLNHNVMYWYQQKSSQAPKLLFHYYDKDFNNEADTPDNFQSRRPNTSFCFLDIRSPGLGDTAMYLCATSSRQPPGEKLFFGSGTQLSVL.

This sequence joins TRBV7-9 and TRBJ2-3, with no clear D. The CDR3 consists of 15 residues. The germline CDR1 and CDR2 sequences are SEHNR and FQNEAQ (reference sequence). Trimming took 2 bases from V and 3 from J, leaving 12 bases between them. The CDR3 DNA sequence: TGTGCCAGCAGCTTATCCCCAATACGGACAGATACGCAGTATTTT. Translated, it gives CASSLSPIRTDTQYF. The full variable domain, completed using reference TRBV7-9 and TRBJ2-3, is DTGVSQNPRHKITKRGQNVTFRCDPISEHNRLYWYRQTLGQGPEFLTYFQNEAQLEKSRLLSDRFSAERPKGSFSTLEIQRTEQGDSAMYLCASSLSPIRTDTQYFGPGTRLTVL.

The CDR3 protein is CASSMEANTEAFF. CDR3 sequence (DNA): TGTGCCAGTAGTATGGAGGCAAACACTGAAGCTTTCTTT. The J gene is TRBJ1-1, the V gene TRBV19; unclear D gene. Germline V lookup: CDR1 LNHDA, CDR2 SQIVND (reference sequence). This CDR3 is built from 13 residues. Trimming removed 3 bases at V and 2 bases at J, with 7 bases between. The entire variable domain, with the rest obtained from reference TRBV19 and TRBJ1-1, is as follows: DGGITQSPKYLFRKEGQNVTLSCEQNLNHDAMYWYRQDPGQGLRLIYYSQIVNDFQKGDIAEGYSVSREKKESFPLTVTSAQKNPTAFYLCASSMEANTEAFFGQGTRLTVV.

The chain links TRBV5-4 to TRBJ2-2, with D possibly being TRBD1 (6 bases). The germline V gene has CDR1 SGHNT and CDR2 YYREEE (reference sequence). The CDR3 sequence is 15 residues long. The V and J ends lost 4 bases and 0 bases respectively, with 10 bases between them. In nucleotides, the CDR3 is TGTGCCAGCAGCATCCGGACAGCGAACACCGGGGAGCTGTTTTTT. It translates to CASSIRTANTGELFF.